The 18 T cell receptor beta chains reported below all come from one sample, sequenced in a study of T cell responses to AZD1222 COVID-19 vaccine. The repertoire was sequenced with immunoSEQ multiplex PCR; TCRdb's copy has only in-frame clones and lacks some. Of roughly 78,000 clones in the sample, about 82% were seen once. The source was peripheral blood, collected on day 0 of AZD1222 vaccination. The receptor source for this set is an adult in good health.

This clone was counted between two and nine times. J is TRBJ2-2 and V is TRBV4-2, with D perhaps TRBD1 (6 bases). Deletions cut 6 bases from V and 4 bases from J, with 15 bases between. Germline CDR1 is LGHNA and CDR2 is YNFKEQ. The CDR3 is 15 amino acids. The CDR3 DNA follows: TGTGCCAGCAGGCGCAGGACAGAGGCCACCGGGGAGCTGTTTTTT. Translation: CASRRRTEATGELFF.

This clone turned up a few times. Mismatch with germline at one junction end may stem from a read error. V usage is TRBV5-5 and J usage is TRBJ1-3, with a tentative D call TRBD1 (6 bases). Germline CDR1 SGHKS, CDR2 YYEKEE (reference sequence). The CDR3 covers 14 residues. The CDR3 DNA is TGTGCCAGCAGTTTGGGGGGGCTCGGAAACACCATATATTTT. Its translation is CASSLGGLGNTIYF. Filled out from reference TRBV5-5 and TRBJ1-3, the complete variable domain reads DAGVTQSPTHLIKTRGQQVTLRCSPISGHKSVSWYQQVLGQGPQFIFQYYEKEERGRGNFPDRFSARQFPNYSSELNVNALLLGDSALYLCASSLGGLGNTIYFGEGSWLTVV.

The chain has TRBV18 and TRBJ2-5; D is undetermined. The CDR3 is made up of 11 amino acids. The germline CDR1 and CDR2 sequences are KGHSH and LQKENI. The ends were cut back, 3 bases at V and 7 bases at J, with 6 bases in the middle. CDR3 in DNA: TGTGCCAGCTCACCCTCTGGGACCCAGTACTTC. It specifies CASSPSGTQYF.

The rearrangement uses TRBV12-5 and TRBJ1-3, with 9 bases aligning to TRBD1. Germline loops: CDR1 LGHNT, CDR2 FRNRAP. V gave up 1 base and J gave up 2 bases; unmatched junction bases: 15. This CDR3 is built from 20 residues. The CDR3 DNA follows: TGTGCTAGTGGTTTGGGTCGACAGGGGGTCCTCAGTCACCCTGGAAACACCATATATTTT. Its protein is CASGLGRQGVLSHPGNTIYF.

This clone was observed a single time. This sequence joins TRBV7-6 and TRBJ1-1; TRBD1 matches 9 bases. This CDR3 spans 21 amino acids. CDR1 and CDR2 from the germline V gene are SGHVS and FNYEAQ. V was clipped by 1 base and J by 4 bases; unmatched bases: 22. CDR3 residues: CASSLVASIGDRVDASTEAFF. For the CDR3, the DNA is TGTGCCAGCAGCTTAGTCGCATCAATCGGGGACAGGGTGGACGCCAGCACTGAAGCTTTCTTT.

The rearrangement links TRBV6-2 or TRBV6-3 to TRBJ2-1; 8 bases are shared with TRBD1. V lost 2 bases, J lost 6 bases, and 9 bases stayed unmatched. CDR1 and CDR2 (germline): MNHEY, SVGEGT. CDR3 length: 16 residues. The CDR3 loop is CASSYGGRGLVNEQFF. The DNA for the CDR3 is TGTGCCAGCAGTTACGGGGGCAGGGGGCTCGTCAATGAGCAGTTCTTC.

The V and J genes are TRBV2 and TRBJ1-1; 8 bases agree with TRBD1. CDR3 length: 17 residues. V shed 6 bases and J 3 bases; nucleotides not matched to a gene: 15. Per germline, CDR1 SNHLY and CDR2 FYNNEI. DNA of the CDR3: TGTGCCAGCAGCCGAGATAAGGACAGGGTTTCGTACACTGAAGCTTTCTTT. Translating it yields CASSRDKDRVSYTEAFF.

This clone was picked up one time. The chain links TRBV12-5 to TRBJ1-6; D might be TRBD1 (5 bases). Germline lookup yields CDR1 LGHNT and CDR2 FRNRAP. Trimming left V 0 bases short and J 9 bases short, with 9 bases between. The CDR3 extends over 14 amino acids. CDR3 protein: CASGLVLGASPLHF. For the CDR3, the DNA is TGTGCTAGTGGTTTGGTACTCGGGGCTTCACCCCTCCACTTT.

The DNA of the CDR3 is TGTGCCAGCAGTTCGCGGACAGGGGAGAACACCGGGGAGCTGTTTTTT. Amino acids: CASSSRTGENTGELFF. The genes are TRBV27 and TRBJ2-2; 9 bases line up with TRBD1. Germline assignment: CDR1 MNHEY and CDR2 SMNVEV (reference sequence). CDR3 length: 16 amino acids. The V segment lost 4 bases and the J segment 1 base; nucleotides outside the gene matches: 4.

The chain carries TRBV13 and TRBJ2-7; D unclear. CDR1 is PRHDT, CDR2 FYEKMQ, per germline (reference sequence). The CDR3 sequence is 12 residues long. V was cut by 0 bases and J by 7 bases, with 7 bases left in between. The CDR3 coding sequence is TGTGCCAGCAGCTTAGGCGTAGCTGAGCAGTACTTC. Translation: CASSLGVAEQYF.

The rearrangement uses TRBV6-2 or TRBV6-3 and TRBJ2-2; 9 bases line up with TRBD2. The CDR3 sequence is 17 residues long. V gave up 2 bases and J gave up 6 bases; unmatched junction bases: 10. In germline, CDR1 is MNHEY, CDR2 SVGEGT. The CDR3 DNA reads TGTGCCAGCAGTTACCGTACCTTAGCGGGGGTAGCCGGGGAGCTGTTTTTT. This codes for CASSYRTLAGVAGELFF.

V gene TRBV30 combines with J gene TRBJ1-2, with TRBD1 identical over 8 bases. This CDR3 has 12 amino acids. Per the germline V gene, CDR1 is GTSNPN and CDR2 is SVGIG (reference sequence). The CDR3 is CALRGQFGDYTF. Written as DNA, the CDR3 is TGTGCACTCAGGGGGCAGTTTGGGGACTACACCTTC.

This clone was seen a few times. One end of the junction varies from germline; a read error may be responsible. This sequence joins TRBV7-2 and TRBJ2-3; 8 bases align to TRBD2. This CDR3 contains 15 residues. Germline assignment: CDR1 SGHTA and CDR2 FQGNSA. CDR3 bases: TGTGCCAGCAACTTAGCTGGACTAGCCGCAGATACGCAGTATTTT. It encodes CASNLAGLAADTQYF.

The rearrangement joins TRBV20-1 to TRBJ1-5; 10 bases are shared with TRBD1. V was clipped by 3 bases and J by 5 bases; unmatched bases: 4. Germline-derived CDR1 and CDR2 are DFQATT and SNEGSKA (reference sequence). This CDR3 is 14 amino acids long. The CDR3 is CSASPGTGDQPQHF. The CDR3 DNA sequence: TGCAGTGCTAGTCCTGGGACAGGGGATCAGCCCCAGCATTTT.

The V and J genes are TRBV9 and TRBJ1-2, with D possibly TRBD1 on 6 matching bases. CDR1 SGDLS and CDR2 YYNGEE come from the germline V gene. V shed 4 bases and J shed 3 bases, with 16 bases lying between them. The CDR3 sequence is 15 residues long. The CDR3 DNA is TGTGCCAGCAGCTGGGGGGGCGCGGCGGACTATGGCTACACCTTC. Protein: CASSWGGAADYGYTF.

This clone has ten or more counts. This chain joins TRBV11-2 and TRBJ2-7, with D hard to call. CDR3 size: 14 residues. The V end lost 5 bases, the J end lost 7 bases, and 18 bases lay between the germline ends. Germline CDR1 SGHAT, CDR2 FQNNGV. The CDR3 DNA is TGTGCCAGCAGCCGGGTGGGCAATCGAGAGGAGCAGTACTTC. Translation: CASSRVGNREEQYF.

The CDR3 nucleotides read TGTGCCAGTAGTATCAGGTTTCTTAGCGGGAGGTCCTACAATGAGCAGTTCTTC. As protein: CASSIRFLSGRSYNEQFF. This chain joins TRBV19 and TRBJ2-1; TRBD2 matches at 10 bases. CDR3 length: 18 amino acids. Germline V lookup: CDR1 LNHDA, CDR2 SQIVND (reference sequence). V gave up 3 bases and J gave up 1 base; unmatched junction bases: 9.

This clone was seen once. V and J are TRBV5-1 and TRBJ2-3; 12 nucleotides align to TRBD2. The trim removed 0 bases at V and 4 bases at J, leaving 6 bases unmatched. Germline V CDR1 and CDR2: SGHRS, YFSETQ. The CDR3 spans 17 residues. The CDR3 reads CASSLVLAGGPADTQYF. CDR3 nucleotide sequence: TGCGCCAGCAGCTTGGTGCTAGCGGGAGGGCCGGCAGATACGCAGTATTTT.